What follows describes a single TCR beta chain. This sample was taken from a study of OX40 agonist ivuxolimab in advanced cancers. The V gene lost 0 bases and the J gene lost 4 bases, with 16 bases spanning the gap. Germline CDR1 reads SGHNT; CDR2 reads YYREEE (reference sequence). This CDR3 contains 17 residues. Sequencing used immunoSEQ multiplex PCR; TCRdb keeps in-frame clones, though not all of them. The table shows some 10,000 clones, with less than 90% occurring only once. The chain has TRBV5-4 and TRBJ1-4; weak D call: TRBD1 (6 bases). Sequenced material: CD4+ or CD8+ T cells sorted from blood, taken in a trial of the OX40 agonist ivuxolimab. The sequence derives from an adult with an advanced solid tumor such as melanoma, head and neck, liver or kidney cancer. CDR3 coding DNA: TGTGCCAGCAGCTTGGTCGGGTCGGGGGCGGATAATGAAAAACTGTTTTTT. Its translation: CASSLVGSGADNEKLFF.